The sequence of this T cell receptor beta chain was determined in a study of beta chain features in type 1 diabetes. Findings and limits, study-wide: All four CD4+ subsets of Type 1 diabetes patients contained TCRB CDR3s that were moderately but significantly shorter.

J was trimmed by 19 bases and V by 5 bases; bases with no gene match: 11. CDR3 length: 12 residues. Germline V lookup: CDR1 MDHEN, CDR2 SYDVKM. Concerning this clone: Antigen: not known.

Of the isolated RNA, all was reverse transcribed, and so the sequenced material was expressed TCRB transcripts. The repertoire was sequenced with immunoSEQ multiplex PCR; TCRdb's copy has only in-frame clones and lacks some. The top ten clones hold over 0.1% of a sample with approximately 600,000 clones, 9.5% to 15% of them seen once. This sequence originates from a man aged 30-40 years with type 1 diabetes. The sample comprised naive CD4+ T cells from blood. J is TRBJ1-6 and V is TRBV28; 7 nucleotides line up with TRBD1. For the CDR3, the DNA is TGTGCCAGCAGTCCACCCGGGACAGCCTCTCACTTT. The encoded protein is CASSPPGTASHF.